Shown below are 28 T cell receptor beta chains from a single sample sequenced in a study of Graves' ophthalmopathy and Graves' hyperthyroidism. Amplifying from RNA transcripts, the study obtained TCR beta CDR3 regions. After a first-round RT-PCR with HTBI primers, a second-round multiplex PCR was run. TCRdb passed the multiplex PCR reads through MiXCR, listing each CDR3 protein once. The data show about 390,000 distinct CDR3 sequences, about 16% seen once. The sample taken for sequencing was peripheral blood. The receptors were gathered from a woman aged 18-30 years with stable Graves' hyperthyroidism.

This chain connects TRBV6-1 to TRBJ1-2; D is ambiguous. CDR3 length equals 14 residues. Germline-derived CDR1 and CDR2 are MNHNS and SASEGT. Trimming shortened V by 2 bases and J by 0 bases, and 7 bases separated the two germline ends. CDR3 in DNA: TGTGCCAGCAGTGAATCGCCCGCTAACTATGGCTACACCTTC. This encodes CASSESPANYGYTF.

This clonotype has only a few counts. J is TRBJ2-2 and V is TRBV7-3, with D uncertain. V was pared by 1 base and J by 6 bases, with 9 bases between. The CDR3 consists of 14 residues. CDR1 and CDR2 from the germline V gene are SGHTA and FQGTGA. CDR3 in DNA: TGTGCCAGCAGCTTAATGATTAGGGCCGGGGAGCTGTTTTTT. Protein: CASSLMIRAGELFF.

This clonotype was seen repeatedly, ten times or more. The gene calls are TRBV29-1 and TRBJ1-2; maybe TRBD1 (6 bases). There are 17 residues in the CDR3. Germline assignment: CDR1 SQVTM and CDR2 ANQGSEA. With 0 bases removed from V and 3 bases from J, the gap between germline ends came to 20 bases. The CDR3 reads CSVEDRGKKQSDYGYTF. CDR3 DNA: TGCAGCGTTGAAGACAGGGGTAAGAAGCAGAGTGACTATGGCTACACCTTC.

As concerns this clonotype: Being one base from a much bigger clone, this may be a read error. The conserved phenylalanine or tryptophan is not found at the CDR3 terminus, so this likely reflects a read error. This chain uses TRBV6-2 or TRBV6-3 with TRBJ1-2, with a weak D call TRBD1 (5 bases). With 7 bases removed from V and 4 bases from J, the gap between germline ends came to 13 bases. CDR1 is MNHEY and CDR2 is SVGEGT in the germline V gene. This CDR3 has 13 residues. The CDR3 protein is CASTPGGSYGYTV. The CDR3 coding sequence is TGTGCCAGCACCCCGGGGGGGTCCTATGGCTACACCGTC.

In this sample, this clonotype turned up many times. CDR3 DNA sequence: TGTGCCAGCAGCTTAGAAGGACAGGGGCAGCCCCAGCATTTT. Translation gives CASSLEGQGQPQHF. The chain has TRBV7-9 and TRBJ1-5; TRBD1 aligns across 9 bases. The germline CDR1 and CDR2 sequences are SEHNR and FQNEAQ (reference sequence). The CDR3 is 14 amino acids. J was trimmed by 7 bases and V by 1 base; bases with no gene match: 2.

This clonotype was seen many times. This rearrangement joins TRBV11-2 to TRBJ2-7, with D hard to call. This CDR3 comprises 12 residues. Germline V gene data show CDR1 as SGHAT and CDR2 as FQNNGV. V lost 4 bases to trimming and J lost 6 bases, with 10 bases between them. The CDR3 loop reads CASSSPIGEQYF. CDR3 nucleotide sequence: TGTGCCAGCAGCTCCCCCATTGGCGAGCAGTACTTC.

This clonotype was counted many times. The chain recombines TRBV7-2 with TRBJ1-1; D may be TRBD1 (6 bases). Germline V gene lookup returns CDR1 SGHTA and CDR2 FQGNSA. The CDR3 totals 17 residues. Trimming pared 2 bases from V and 0 bases from J, leaving 16 bases between. The CDR3 protein is CASSLRGGVPVNTEAFF. In DNA form, the CDR3 reads TGTGCCAGCAGCTTAAGGGGGGGGGTCCCAGTGAACACTGAAGCTTTCTTT.

This clonotype came up many times. The rearrangement links TRBV12-3 or TRBV12-4 to TRBJ1-1; D is unresolved. V was clipped by 10 bases and J by 3 bases, with 15 bases between them. The CDR3 runs to 13 residues. CDR3 in amino acids: CATRTRPDTEAFF. DNA of the CDR3: TGTGCCACCCGGACCCGCCCGGACACTGAAGCTTTCTTT.

In this sample, this clonotype turned up many times. This rearrangement joins TRBV29-1 to TRBJ1-1; unclear D gene. V was cut by 7 bases and J by 0 bases, with 12 bases left in between. This CDR3 comprises 13 residues. Looked up from germline, CDR1 is SQVTM and CDR2 is ANQGSEA. The CDR3 DNA reads TGCAGCGGGGGAGGGATAATGAACACTGAAGCTTTCTTT. It codes for CSGGGIMNTEAFF.

This chain connects TRBV6-1 to TRBJ1-1; TRBD1 might be the D (5 bases). The CDR3 totals 15 residues. Germline loops: CDR1 MNHNS, CDR2 SASEGT. Trimming removed 3 bases at V and 6 bases at J, with 17 bases between. This CDR3 reads CASSDRERLGAEAFF. The CDR3 nucleotides read TGTGCCAGCAGTGACAGGGAAAGATTGGGCGCTGAAGCTTTCTTT.

This clonotype has at least ten counts. The V call is TRBV28, the J call TRBJ1-2; D remains unclear. Germline V CDR1 and CDR2: MDHEN, SYDVKM. V was cut by 3 bases and J by 2 bases, with 13 bases left in between. The CDR3 totals 15 residues. The CDR3, as DNA: TGTGCCAGCAGTTTGAGTGGGAACCTAAACTATGGCTACACCTTC. This gives the protein CASSLSGNLNYGYTF.

In regard to this clonotype: A much bigger clone sits one base away, suggesting this may be a read error. This rearrangement joins TRBV10-3 to TRBJ1-3; 7 positions agree with TRBD1. Looked up from germline, CDR1 is ENHRY and CDR2 is SYGVKD. The CDR3 runs to 16 residues. V dropped 2 bases and J dropped 4; count of bases not matched to a gene: 8. DNA for the CDR3: TGTGCCATCAGTGAGGCCCGACAGGGTTCAGGAAACACCATATATTTT. Its protein product is CAISEARQGSGNTIYF.

This clonotype was counted only a few times. A much larger clone differs by one base, so this may be a read error. V usage is TRBV6-2 or TRBV6-3 and J usage is TRBJ1-2; D ambiguous. Germline CDR1 and CDR2: MNHEY and SVGEGT. The CDR3 is made up of 11 amino acids. Trimming left V 11 bases short and J 5 bases short, with 12 bases between. The CDR3 coding sequence is TGTGCCGGTCGAAATATGTATGGCTACACCTTC. This encodes CAGRNMYGYTF.

This clonotype has ten or more counts. V usage is TRBV6-1 and J usage is TRBJ2-2; weak D call: TRBD1 (5 bases). CDR3 size: 16 residues. The V gene lost 6 bases and the J gene lost 2 bases, with 16 bases spanning the gap. Germline V CDR1 and CDR2: MNHNS, SASEGT. The CDR3 nucleotides read TGTGCCAGCAGCCGGAAGGACATCGCTAACACCGGGGAGCTGTTTTTT. Translating it yields CASSRKDIANTGELFF.

There are many counts of this clonotype. The chain carries TRBV6-1 and TRBJ2-5; D gene unclear. CDR1 is MNHNS and CDR2 is SASEGT in the germline V gene. There are 13 residues in the CDR3. V lost 7 bases, J lost 1 base, and 10 bases lay in between. Written as DNA, the CDR3 is TGTGCCAGCACGGTTAACGCCCAAGAGACCCAGTACTTC. It is translated as CASTVNAQETQYF.

The chain combines TRBV18 with TRBJ1-1; 8 bases match TRBD1. V shed 6 bases and J 10 bases; nucleotides not matched to a gene: 10. This CDR3 is 13 amino acids long. The V gene's germline CDR1 is KGHSH and CDR2 LQKENI. CDR3 DNA: TGTGCCAGCTCCCCCGACAGGGGCGGTGGAGCTTTCTTT. Translated: CASSPDRGGGAFF. The variable domain in full, completed from reference TRBV18 and TRBJ1-1, reads NAGVMQNPRHLVRRRGQEARLRCSPMKGHSHVYWYRQLPEEGLKFMVYLQKENIIDESGMPKERFSAEFPKEGPSILRIQQVVRGDSAAYFCASSPDRGGGAFFGQGTRLTVV.

This clonotype was seen a few times. This chain joins TRBV27 and TRBJ2-7; D not resolved. Germline V gene sequence: CDR1 MNHEY, CDR2 SMNVEV (reference sequence). V was clipped by 3 bases and J by 4 bases, with 10 bases between them. The CDR3 consists of 13 residues. This chain's CDR3 is CASSFRFRYEQYF. DNA of the CDR3: TGTGCCAGCAGTTTTCGTTTCCGTTACGAGCAGTACTTC.

Many counts were recorded for this clonotype. CDR3 in amino acids: CASSLAGIGYEQYF. In nucleotides, the CDR3 is TGTGCCAGCAGCTTAGCAGGGATTGGCTACGAGCAGTACTTC. This rearrangement joins TRBV11-3 to TRBJ2-7; maybe TRBD1 (5 bases). Germline values: CDR1 SGHNT, CDR2 YENEEA. Deletions cut 1 base from V and 3 bases from J, with 10 bases between. The CDR3 has 14 amino acids.

This clonotype was seen a few times. The CDR3 is CASSQGGTTEAFF. The CDR3 DNA sequence: TGTGCCAGCAGCCAAGGGGGGACCACTGAAGCTTTCTTT. V is TRBV7-2 and J is TRBJ1-1, with a tentative D call TRBD1 (6 bases). CDR1 and CDR2 from the germline V gene are SGHTA and FQGNSA. V was shortened by 5 bases and J by 4 bases, with 11 bases between the two germline ends. The CDR3 sequence is 13 residues long.

Ten or more counts support this clonotype. The rearrangement uses TRBV6-5 and TRBJ2-7, with 7 nucleotides matching TRBD2. Unmatched junction bases numbered 8, after V lost 0 bases and J lost 3 bases. This CDR3 comprises 16 residues. Germline CDR1 and CDR2: MNHEY and SVGAGI. In DNA, the CDR3 is TGTGCCAGCAGTTACTCGGGTCGAGGGGACTACTACGAGCAGTACTTC. Translation gives CASSYSGRGDYYEQYF.

This clonotype was recorded many times. The chain carries TRBV27 and TRBJ1-1; D unclear. CDR1 is MNHEY, CDR2 SMNVEV, per germline (reference sequence). This CDR3 region has 14 residues. V was cut by 7 bases and J by 3 bases, with 15 bases left in between. CDR3 amino acids: CASTRKGLDTEAFF. CDR3 DNA: TGTGCCAGCACCCGGAAAGGTCTCGACACTGAAGCTTTCTTT.

This clonotype was detected ten times or more. This chain links TRBV5-1 with TRBJ2-2, with unresolved D. Deletions cut 0 bases from V and 3 bases from J, with 3 bases between. Germline-derived CDR1 and CDR2 are SGHRS and YFSETQ. This CDR3 is built from 13 residues. The CDR3 loop is CASSLVDTGELFF. As DNA, the CDR3 is TGCGCCAGCAGCTTGGTGGACACCGGGGAGCTGTTTTTT. The full variable domain, its missing parts supplied by reference TRBV5-1 and TRBJ2-2, is KAGVTQTPRYLIKTRGQQVTLSCSPISGHRSVSWYQQTPGQGLQFLFEYFSETQRNKGNFPGRFSGRQFSNSRSEMNVSTLELGDSALYLCASSLVDTGELFFGEGSRLTVL.

The table lists this clonotype with many counts. The rearrangement links TRBV20-1 to TRBJ1-6; D is unclear. The V gene's germline CDR1 is DFQATT and CDR2 SNEGSKA (reference sequence). The CDR3 is 12 amino acids. The V and J ends lost 6 bases and 13 bases respectively, with 16 bases between them. CDR3 protein: CSASSDLSPLHF. CDR3 DNA: TGCAGTGCCTCCTCAGACCTTTCCCCCCTCCACTTT.

The sample holds many counts of this clonotype. This chain connects TRBV2 to TRBJ1-6; D unclear. Germline loops: CDR1 SNHLY, CDR2 FYNNEI. The CDR3 sequence is 15 residues long. The V end was cut by 5 bases, the J end by 0 bases, with 8 bases between. The CDR3 DNA reads TGTGCCAGCAGTCTACCGGTCTCCTATAATTCACCCCTCCACTTT. Protein product: CASSLPVSYNSPLHF. Looking up the rest from reference TRBV2 and TRBJ1-6 gives the full variable domain: EPEVTQTPSHQVTQMGQEVILRCVPISNHLYFYWYRQILGQKVEFLVSFYNNEISEKSEIFDDQFSVERPDGSNFTLKIRSTKLEDSAMYFCASSLPVSYNSPLHFGNGTRLTVT.

In this sample, this clonotype turned up many times. This chain connects TRBV6-5 to TRBJ1-2, with 7 bases that match TRBD1. The trim removed 5 bases at V and 4 bases at J, leaving 7 bases unmatched. CDR3 size: 14 residues. CDR1 is MNHEY and CDR2 is SVGAGI in the germline V gene. CDR3 residues: CASSATRQGYGYTF. The DNA of the CDR3 is TGTGCCAGCAGTGCTACTCGACAGGGCTATGGCTACACCTTC.

The gene calls are TRBV6-1 and TRBJ1-5; D gene ambiguous. CDR1 MNHNS and CDR2 SASEGT come from the germline V gene. The CDR3 has 14 residues. With 6 bases removed from V and 9 bases from J, the gap between germline ends came to 18 bases. This chain's CDR3 is CASRVGTPSGPQHF. CDR3 nucleotide sequence: TGTGCCAGCAGGGTCGGTACACCCTCGGGGCCCCAGCATTTT.

At least ten counts were recorded for this clonotype. The rearrangement links TRBV6-1 to TRBJ1-2; unclear D gene. This CDR3 is built from 15 residues. Trimming removed 5 bases at V and 4 bases at J, with 17 bases between. Germline CDR1 reads MNHNS; CDR2 reads SASEGT. The CDR3 DNA reads TGTGCCAGCAGTACCACCGGGATCGCGGGCTATGGCTACACCTTC. Encoded protein: CASSTTGIAGYGYTF.

In its sample, this clonotype was seen many times. The rearrangement uses TRBV12-3 or TRBV12-4 and TRBJ1-2; TRBD1 might be the D (5 bases). V lost 1 base, J lost 4 bases, and 10 bases lay in between. CDR3 length: 14 amino acids. CDR3 in amino acids: CASSLGTGSYGYTF. CDR3 coding DNA: TGTGCCAGCAGTTTAGGTACAGGTTCCTATGGCTACACCTTC.